A selection of T cell receptor beta chains follows, all from one sample in a study of graft-versus-host responses after intestinal transplantation. Some clones are missing from TCRdb's copy, which holds only in-frame ones; the method was immunoSEQ multiplex PCR. This table has some 100,000 clones, roughly 92% appearing once. These receptors lack a known antigen. The sequenced sample was unstimulated CD8+ T cells sorted from spleen or lymph node cells, obtained before transplant. The receptors come from a human donor who was the organ donor for an intestinal transplant. The conserved cysteine and the conserved F or W are not part of the CDR3 here. A D gene is named only where the DNA matches it firmly. Clone size appears in some rows only: once, few, many, or a class for an expanded clone.

TRBD2 TRBJ2-2 TRBV14 . ASSQDGGGGTGELF
. TRBJ2-7 TRBV4-1 . ASSQGYRAYEQY
. TRBJ1-1 TRBV30 . AWRPQRALYSGTEAF
TRBD2 TRBJ2-7 TRBV7-6 . ASSLGLAGVEQY
. TRBJ1-1 TRBV4-2 . ASSQGDGQNTEAF
TRBD2 TRBJ2-1 TRBV29-1 . SVEKISGRLAGYNEQF
TRBD2 TRBJ2-3 TRBV11-2 . ASSPQTSGGPRDTDTQY
TRBD1 TRBJ2-3 TRBV29-1 . SVDGTGAPDTQY
. TRBJ2-7 TRBV4-2 . ASSQDPRLPPSSYEQY
. TRBJ1-4 TRBV7-7 . ASSFRIPGPNEKLF
. TRBJ1-1 TRBV29-1 . SLRRGGTEAF
TRBD1 TRBJ1-2 TRBV30 . AWSGTGDGYT
. TRBJ2-1 TRBV5-1 . ASGGALNEQF
. TRBJ1-2 TRBV6-5 few ASSYSRDRFYGYT
. TRBJ1-1 TRBV28 . ASTVYRRNTEAF
. TRBJ1-2 TRBV4-2 . ASSQDLKTGAYGYT
. TRBJ2-3 TRBV4-1 . ASSQGYRGGGTDTQY
. TRBJ2-5 TRBV15 . ATSSRGVQETQY
TRBD2 TRBJ2-2 TRBV4-2 . ASSLDAGGPTGELF
. TRBJ2-7 TRBV21-1 . ASSKSLGYEQY
. TRBJ1-5 TRBV6-1 . ASSSGTYNQPQH
. TRBJ1-1 TRBV28 . ASSFIVQVPGDTEAF
. TRBJ2-7 TRBV5-1 . ASSPLFTRVEQY